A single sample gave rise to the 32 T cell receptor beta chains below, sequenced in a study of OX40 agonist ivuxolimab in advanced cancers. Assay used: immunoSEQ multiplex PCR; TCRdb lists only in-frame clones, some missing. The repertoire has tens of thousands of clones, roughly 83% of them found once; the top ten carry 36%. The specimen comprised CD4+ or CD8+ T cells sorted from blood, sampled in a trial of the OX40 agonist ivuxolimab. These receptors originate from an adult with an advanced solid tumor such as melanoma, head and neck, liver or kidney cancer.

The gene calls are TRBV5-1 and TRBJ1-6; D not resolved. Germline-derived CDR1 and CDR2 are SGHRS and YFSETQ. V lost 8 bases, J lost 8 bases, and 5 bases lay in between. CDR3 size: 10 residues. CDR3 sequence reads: CARGHSPLHF. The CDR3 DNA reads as TGCGCCAGAGGGCATTCACCCCTCCACTTT.

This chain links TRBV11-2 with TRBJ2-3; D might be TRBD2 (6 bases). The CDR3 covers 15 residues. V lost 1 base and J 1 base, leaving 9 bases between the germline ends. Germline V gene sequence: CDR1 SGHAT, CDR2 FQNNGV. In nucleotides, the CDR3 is TGTGCCAGCAGCTTAGCGGGGGATCGCACAGATACGCAGTATTTT. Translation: CASSLAGDRTDTQYF.

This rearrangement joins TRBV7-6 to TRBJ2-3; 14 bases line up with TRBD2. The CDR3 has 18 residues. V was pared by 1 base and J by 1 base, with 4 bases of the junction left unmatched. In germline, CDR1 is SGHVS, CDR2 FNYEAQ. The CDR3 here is CASSLGLAGGPGTDTQYF. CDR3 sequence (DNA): TGTGCCAGCAGCTTAGGACTAGCGGGGGGGCCGGGCACAGATACGCAGTATTTT. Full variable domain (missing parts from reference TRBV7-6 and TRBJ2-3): GAGVSQSPRYKVTKRGQDVALRCDPISGHVSLYWYRQALGQGPEFLTYFNYEAQQDKSGLPNDRFSAERPEGSISTLTIQRTEQRDSAMYRCASSLGLAGGPGTDTQYFGPGTRLTVL.

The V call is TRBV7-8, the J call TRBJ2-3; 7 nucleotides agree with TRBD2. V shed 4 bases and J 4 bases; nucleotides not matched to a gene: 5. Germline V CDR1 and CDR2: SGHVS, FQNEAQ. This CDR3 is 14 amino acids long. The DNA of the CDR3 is TGTGCCAGCAGCTCCCGGGGGAGGGCAGATACGCAGTATTTT. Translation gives CASSSRGRADTQYF.

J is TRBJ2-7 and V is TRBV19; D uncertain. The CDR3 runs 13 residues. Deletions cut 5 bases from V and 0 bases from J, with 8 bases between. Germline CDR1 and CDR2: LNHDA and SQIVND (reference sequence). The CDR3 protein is CASSSTPSYEQYF. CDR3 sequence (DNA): TGTGCCAGTAGTTCAACACCCTCCTACGAGCAGTACTTC.

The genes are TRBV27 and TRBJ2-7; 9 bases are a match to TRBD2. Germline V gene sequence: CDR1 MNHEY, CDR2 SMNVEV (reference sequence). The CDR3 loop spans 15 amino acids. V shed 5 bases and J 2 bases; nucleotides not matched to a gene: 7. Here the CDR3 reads CASSPTSGYTYEQYF. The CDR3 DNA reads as TGTGCCAGCAGTCCGACTAGCGGCTATACCTACGAGCAGTACTTC.

For the CDR3, the DNA is TGTGCCAGCAGCTACAGGGGGCAGGACTACGAGCAGTACTTC. Translated: CASSYRGQDYEQYF. The V gene is TRBV5-6, the J gene TRBJ2-7; 9 positions match TRBD1. The CDR3 loop spans 14 amino acids. The ends lost 3 bases at V and 3 bases at J; junction bases unmatched: 4. Germline assignment: CDR1 SGHDT and CDR2 YYEEEE.

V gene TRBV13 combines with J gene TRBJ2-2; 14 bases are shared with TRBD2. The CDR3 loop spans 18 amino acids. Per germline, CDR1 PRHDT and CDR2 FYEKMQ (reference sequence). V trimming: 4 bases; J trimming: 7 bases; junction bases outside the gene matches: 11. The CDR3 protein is CASSSQGLAGALGGELFF. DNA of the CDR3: TGTGCCAGCAGCTCCCAGGGACTAGCGGGGGCCCTCGGCGGGGAGCTGTTTTTT.

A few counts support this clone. CDR3 bases: TGTGCAGCAGTCCCCCCCTGCAGGCAGTACTTC. Its protein is CAAVPPCRQYF. The gene calls are TRBV6-6 and TRBJ2-7; D call uncertain. The CDR3 runs 11 residues. The germline gives CDR1 MNHNY, CDR2 SVGAGI (reference sequence).

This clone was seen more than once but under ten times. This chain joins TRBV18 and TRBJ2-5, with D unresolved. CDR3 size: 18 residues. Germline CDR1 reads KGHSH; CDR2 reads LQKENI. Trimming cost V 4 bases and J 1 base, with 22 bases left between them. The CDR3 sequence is CASSQKAGFYTPQETQYF. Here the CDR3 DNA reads TGTGCCAGCTCACAAAAAGCCGGGTTTTACACACCCCAAGAGACCCAGTACTTC.

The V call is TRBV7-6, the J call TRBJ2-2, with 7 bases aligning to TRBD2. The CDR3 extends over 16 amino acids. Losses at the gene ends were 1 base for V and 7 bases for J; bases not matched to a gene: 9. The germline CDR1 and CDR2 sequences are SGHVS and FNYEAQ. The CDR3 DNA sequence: TGTGCCAGCAGCTTAGTCGCGGGAGAGGGTATCGGGGAGCTGTTTTTT. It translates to CASSLVAGEGIGELFF.

CDR3 sequence: CASSLRGDYNEQFF. The CDR3, as DNA: TGTGCCAGCAGTTTGCGGGGGGACTACAATGAGCAGTTCTTC. The rearrangement joins TRBV6-1 to TRBJ2-1; 8 nucleotides line up with TRBD2. The CDR3 is made up of 14 amino acids. Germline loops: CDR1 MNHNS, CDR2 SASEGT. V lost 5 bases and J lost 3; bases outside the gene matches: 3.

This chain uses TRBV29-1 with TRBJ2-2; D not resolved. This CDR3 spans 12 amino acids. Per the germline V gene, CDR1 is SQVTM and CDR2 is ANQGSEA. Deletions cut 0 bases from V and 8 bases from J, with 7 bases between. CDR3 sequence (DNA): TGCAGCGTTGAAGAGGGATCGGGGGAGCTGTTTTTT. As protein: CSVEEGSGELFF.

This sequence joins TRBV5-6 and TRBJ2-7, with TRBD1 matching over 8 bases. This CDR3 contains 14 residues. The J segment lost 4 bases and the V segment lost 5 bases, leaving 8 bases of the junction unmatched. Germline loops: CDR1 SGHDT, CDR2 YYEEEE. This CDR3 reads CASRPGTGSYEQYF. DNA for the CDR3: TGTGCCAGCAGGCCAGGGACAGGTAGTTACGAGCAGTACTTC.

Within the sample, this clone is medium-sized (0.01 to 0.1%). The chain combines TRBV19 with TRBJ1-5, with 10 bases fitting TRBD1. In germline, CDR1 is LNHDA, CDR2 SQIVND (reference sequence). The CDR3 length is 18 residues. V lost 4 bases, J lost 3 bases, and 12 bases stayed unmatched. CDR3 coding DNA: TGTGCCAGTAGTACGAGGGACAGGGGTTTGGATCCCAATCAGCCCCAGCATTTT. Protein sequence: CASSTRDRGLDPNQPQHF.

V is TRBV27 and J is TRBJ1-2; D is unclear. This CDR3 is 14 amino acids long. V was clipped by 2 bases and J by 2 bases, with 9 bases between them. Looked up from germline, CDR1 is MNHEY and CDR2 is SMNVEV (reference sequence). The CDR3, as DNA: TGTGCCAGCAGTTTAACGGGCGCCAACTATGGCTACACCTTC. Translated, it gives CASSLTGANYGYTF.

CDR3 nucleotides: TGTGCCAGCAGTGATGGACTAGCGGGGCCATTTGAGCAGTTCTTC. Residues: CASSDGLAGPFEQFF. The rearrangement links TRBV2 to TRBJ2-1; 12 nucleotides match TRBD2. This CDR3 spans 15 amino acids. Germline CDR1 reads SNHLY; CDR2 reads FYNNEI. V dropped 3 bases and J dropped 9; count of bases not matched to a gene: 6.

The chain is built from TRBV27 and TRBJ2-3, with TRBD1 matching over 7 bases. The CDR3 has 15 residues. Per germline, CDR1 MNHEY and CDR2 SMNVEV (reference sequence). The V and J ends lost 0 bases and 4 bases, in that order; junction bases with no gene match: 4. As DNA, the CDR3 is TGTGCCAGCAGTTTATCAGGCCAGGGGGCAGATACGCAGTATTTT. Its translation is CASSLSGQGADTQYF.

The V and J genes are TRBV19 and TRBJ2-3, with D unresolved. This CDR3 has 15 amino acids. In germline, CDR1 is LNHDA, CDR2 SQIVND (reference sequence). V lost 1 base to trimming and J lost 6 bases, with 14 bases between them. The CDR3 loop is CASSIGSGWADTQYF. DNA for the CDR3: TGTGCCAGTAGTATAGGTTCCGGATGGGCGGATACGCAGTATTTT.

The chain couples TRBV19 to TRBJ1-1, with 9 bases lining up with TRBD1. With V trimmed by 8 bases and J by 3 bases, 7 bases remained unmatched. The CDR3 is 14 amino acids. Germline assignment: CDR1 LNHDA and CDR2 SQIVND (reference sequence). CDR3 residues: CASSPGQGYTEAFF. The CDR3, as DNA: TGTGCCAGTTCTCCGGGACAGGGATACACTGAAGCTTTCTTT.

The CDR3 region has the DNA TGCGCCAGCAGCCAAGGGTACAGAGCCACAGATACGCAGTATTTT. Protein sequence: CASSQGYRATDTQYF. This sequence joins TRBV4-1 and TRBJ2-3; D unresolved. With 1 base removed from V and 2 bases from J, the gap between germline ends came to 10 bases. The CDR3 length is 15 residues. Germline V CDR1 and CDR2: MGHRA, YSYEKL.

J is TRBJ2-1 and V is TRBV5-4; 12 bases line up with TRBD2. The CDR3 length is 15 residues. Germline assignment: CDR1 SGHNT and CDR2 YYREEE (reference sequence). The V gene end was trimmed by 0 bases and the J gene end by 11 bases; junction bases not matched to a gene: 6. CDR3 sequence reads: CASSLGLAGGPQQFF. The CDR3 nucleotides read TGTGCCAGCAGCTTGGGGCTAGCGGGAGGGCCCCAGCAGTTCTTC.

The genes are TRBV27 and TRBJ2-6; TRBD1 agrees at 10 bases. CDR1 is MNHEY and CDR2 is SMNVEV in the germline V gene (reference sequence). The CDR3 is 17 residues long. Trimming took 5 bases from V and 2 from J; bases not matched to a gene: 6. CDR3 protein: CASSLGQGVTGANVLTF. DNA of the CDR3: TGTGCCAGCAGTCTCGGACAGGGGGTAACTGGGGCCAACGTCCTGACTTTC.

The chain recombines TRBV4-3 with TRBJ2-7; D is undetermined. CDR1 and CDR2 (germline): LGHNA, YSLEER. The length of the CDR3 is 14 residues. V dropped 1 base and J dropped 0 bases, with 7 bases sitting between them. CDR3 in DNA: TGCGCCAGCAGCCAAGGACTGGACTCCTACGAGCAGTACTTC. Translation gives CASSQGLDSYEQYF.

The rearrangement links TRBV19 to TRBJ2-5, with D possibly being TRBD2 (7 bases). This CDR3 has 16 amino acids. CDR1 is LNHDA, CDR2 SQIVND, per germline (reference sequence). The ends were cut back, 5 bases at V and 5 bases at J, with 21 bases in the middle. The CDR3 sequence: CASSLGLRGAGETQYF. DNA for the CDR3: TGTGCCAGTAGTCTTGGCCTACGGGGGGCGGGGGAGACCCAGTACTTC.

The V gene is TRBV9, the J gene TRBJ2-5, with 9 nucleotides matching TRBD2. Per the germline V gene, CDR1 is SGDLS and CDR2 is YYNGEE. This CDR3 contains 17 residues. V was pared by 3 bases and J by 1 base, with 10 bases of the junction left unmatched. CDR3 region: CASSDLAGTGLQETQYF. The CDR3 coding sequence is TGTGCCAGCAGCGATCTAGCGGGAACGGGCCTCCAAGAGACCCAGTACTTC.

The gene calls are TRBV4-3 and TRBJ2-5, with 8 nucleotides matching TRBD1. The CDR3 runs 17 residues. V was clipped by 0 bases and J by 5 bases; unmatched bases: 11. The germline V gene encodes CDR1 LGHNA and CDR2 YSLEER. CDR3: CASSQDSGGAGWETQYF. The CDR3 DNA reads TGCGCCAGCAGCCAAGATTCAGGGGGCGCGGGCTGGGAGACCCAGTACTTC.

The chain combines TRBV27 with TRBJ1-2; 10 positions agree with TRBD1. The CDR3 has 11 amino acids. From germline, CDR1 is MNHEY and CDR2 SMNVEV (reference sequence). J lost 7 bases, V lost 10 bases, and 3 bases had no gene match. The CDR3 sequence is CATWTGGGYTF. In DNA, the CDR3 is TGTGCCACATGGACAGGGGGTGGCTACACCTTC.

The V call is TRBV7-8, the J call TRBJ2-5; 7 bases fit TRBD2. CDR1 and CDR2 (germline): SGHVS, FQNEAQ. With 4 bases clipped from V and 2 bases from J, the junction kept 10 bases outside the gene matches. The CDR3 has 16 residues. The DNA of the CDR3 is TGTGCCAGCAGCTCACTAGCGCCCAAGGGGCAAGAGACCCAGTACTTC. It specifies CASSSLAPKGQETQYF.

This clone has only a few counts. CDR3 loop: CAISGSGGRGLQETQYF. DNA for the CDR3: TGTGCCATCAGTGGGAGCGGCGGGCGGGGCCTCCAAGAGACCCAGTACTTC. The chain combines TRBV10-3 with TRBJ2-5, with D possibly TRBD2 on 6 matching bases. V lost 4 bases, J lost 1 base, and 19 bases lay in between. The V gene's germline CDR1 is ENHRY and CDR2 SYGVKD. The CDR3 has 17 amino acids.

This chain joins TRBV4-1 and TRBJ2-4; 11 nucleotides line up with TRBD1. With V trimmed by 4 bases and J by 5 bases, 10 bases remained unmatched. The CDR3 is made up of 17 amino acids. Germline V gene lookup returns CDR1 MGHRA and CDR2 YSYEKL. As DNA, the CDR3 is TGCGCCAGCAGCCCCCACGGACAGGGGGCACCCCAAAACATTCAGTACTTC. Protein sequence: CASSPHGQGAPQNIQYF.

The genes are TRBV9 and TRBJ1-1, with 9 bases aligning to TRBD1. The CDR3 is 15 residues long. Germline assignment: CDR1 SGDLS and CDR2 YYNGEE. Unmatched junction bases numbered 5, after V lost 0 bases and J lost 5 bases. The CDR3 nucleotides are TGTGCCAGCAGCGTAGGGACAGGGGCGGAGACTGAAGCTTTCTTT. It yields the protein CASSVGTGAETEAFF.